This is a list of T cell receptor beta chains from one sample in a study of cytomegalovirus exposure and HLA in healthy donors. Assay: immunoSEQ multiplex PCR; the TCRdb copy retains only in-frame clones and omits some. The table includes 150,000 to 180,000 clones, around three quarters detected once. The sequenced sample was PBMCs. The origin of the receptors is a woman between 35 and 50 years old in good health and CMV-seronegative. Both conserved end residues are part of each CDR3. Each record gives: V gene, J gene, CDR3 protein.

V: TRBV4-1
J: TRBJ1-2
CDR3: CASSPQDRRIPSYGYTF

V: TRBV30
J: TRBJ1-1
CDR3: CAWSWGSGNTEAFF

V: TRBV2
J: TRBJ1-2
CDR3: CASSRTGGGYTF

V: TRBV23-1
J: TRBJ2-7
CDR3: CASSPGSYEQYF

V: TRBV10-1
J: TRBJ2-3
CDR3: CASGDRVTDTQYF

V: TRBV2
J: TRBJ2-7
CDR3: CASSDATGLRYEQYF

V: TRBV19
J: TRBJ2-7
CDR3: CASSSRSYEQYF

V: TRBV29-1
J: TRBJ2-1
CDR3: CSVQPGTSGYNEQFF

V: TRBV6-1
J: TRBJ2-7
CDR3: CASTFLEKYYEQYF

V: TRBV11-2
J: TRBJ1-5
CDR3: CASSLGTQSNQPQHF

V: TRBV1
J: TRBJ1-2
CDR3: CTSSQRSGGGTGYTF

V: TRBV4-1
J: TRBJ1-5
CDR3: CASSQGGQPQHF

V: TRBV11-3
J: TRBJ2-7
CDR3: CASSSMAVLSYEQYF

V: TRBV10-3
J: TRBJ1-6
CDR3: CAIKDRGTYNSPLHF

V: TRBV28
J: TRBJ2-7
CDR3: CASSLWSQGHSYEQYF

V: TRBV10-3
J: TRBJ1-1
CDR3: CAISDEGSTEAFF

V: TRBV9
J: TRBJ1-1
CDR3: CASSAWDSTAAEAFF

V: TRBV19
J: TRBJ2-3
CDR3: CASRRDSTDTQYF

V: TRBV25-1
J: TRBJ2-1
CDR3: CASSGYREQFF

V: TRBV13
J: TRBJ2-1
CDR3: CASSTLAGGTYNEQFF

V: TRBV5-1
J: TRBJ1-1
CDR3: CASSSLGGVGANTEAFF

V: TRBV5-6
J: TRBJ1-2
CDR3: CASTLGQGGSGYTF

V: TRBV10-3
J: TRBJ2-2
CDR3: CAIAASGSNTGELFF

V: TRBV5-6
J: TRBJ2-5
CDR3: CASSLVGQGGKTQYF

V: TRBV11-2
J: TRBJ1-5
CDR3: CASSPTGRSNQPQHF

V: TRBV2
J: TRBJ2-7
CDR3: CASSGLSFSYEQYF

V: TRBV9
J: TRBJ2-6
CDR3: CASSVVRQGLNSGANVLTF

V: TRBV27
J: TRBJ2-1
CDR3: CASSLKSLGLAGLNEQFF

V: TRBV5-6
J: TRBJ1-6
CDR3: CASSPWDREYSPLHF

V: TRBV28
J: TRBJ1-4
CDR3: CASSLPGTTNEKLFF

V: TRBV28
J: TRBJ2-7
CDR3: CASTMRPSESYEQYF

V: TRBV5-6
J: TRBJ2-7
CDR3: CASSTPGTSNPGYF

V: TRBV27
J: TRBJ2-5
CDR3: CASSFRGQETQYF

V: TRBV5-6
J: TRBJ1-3
CDR3: CASSLPGFSGNTIYF

V: TRBV5-1
J: TRBJ1-1
CDR3: CASSFGTANTEAFF

V: TRBV6-6
J: TRBJ1-2
CDR3: CASSYPTGTGKGYTF

V: TRBV9
J: TRBJ1-1
CDR3: CASSVVGVTEAFF

V: TRBV10-3
J: TRBJ2-1
CDR3: CAISKTGTADNEQFF

V: TRBV6-4
J: TRBJ1-5
CDR3: CASSAPTGGVTNQPQHF

V: TRBV12-5
J: TRBJ2-7
CDR3: CASGPSGAYEQYF

V: TRBV5-6
J: TRBJ2-7
CDR3: CASSAVDSYEQYF

V: TRBV2
J: TRBJ2-2
CDR3: CASILAGGIGGELFF

V: TRBV19
J: TRBJ2-7
CDR3: CALGGVRCSYEQYF

V: TRBV4-1
J: TRBJ2-5
CDR3: CASSQAQGLADQETQYF

V: TRBV7-9
J: TRBJ2-5
CDR3: CASSFILAREAQYF

V: TRBV30
J: TRBJ2-7
CDR3: CAWSGTPGVRQYF

V: TRBV6-5
J: TRBJ1-2
CDR3: CATEAEGHSGYTF

V: TRBV5-1
J: TRBJ2-5
CDR3: CASRPNGGQETQYF

V: TRBV5-1
J: TRBJ2-5
CDR3: CASSLVPGLETQYF

V: TRBV5-1
J: TRBJ2-2
CDR3: CASSLVTSGNTGELFF

V: TRBV11-2
J: TRBJ1-4
CDR3: CASSLVGGAGEKLFF

V: TRBV5-1
J: TRBJ1-5
CDR3: CASSVQGADSPQHF

V: TRBV6-7
J: TRBJ2-5
CDR3: CASSYQLGTSGGYQETQYF

V: TRBV19
J: TRBJ2-3
CDR3: CASRDPGDTQYF

V: TRBV25-1
J: TRBJ2-3
CDR3: CASSGAGGTDTQYF

V: TRBV6-5
J: TRBJ1-2
CDR3: CASSYSRRDNYGYTF

V: TRBV11-2
J: TRBJ2-3
CDR3: CASSLDKGDTDTQYF

V: TRBV9
J: TRBJ1-1
CDR3: CASSVAGERAFF

V: TRBV7-9
J: TRBJ2-7
CDR3: CASSSSSYEQYF